The entry that follows covers one T cell receptor (beta chain) sequence. The ends lost 0 bases at V and 4 bases at J; junction bases unmatched: 18. Germline V gives CDR1 SGDLS, CDR2 YYNGEE. This CDR3 spans 22 amino acids. Sequencing used immunoSEQ multiplex PCR; TCRdb keeps in-frame clones, though not all of them. The repertoire holds more than 55,000 clones, around nine tenths seen once, with around 2.1% in the top ten. The data derive from a study of T cell changes during pregnancy in multiple sclerosis. The origin of this receptor is a female donor in good health, enrolled as a control in a pregnancy study. The sample consisted of peripheral blood, taken in the first trimester of pregnancy. This chain links TRBV9 with TRBJ2-5; TRBD2 agrees at 16 bases. In DNA form, the CDR3 reads TGTGCCAGCAGCGTAGGTCTGGGAGGTCGGGGGACTAGCGGGAGGGAGAGAGAGACCCAGTACTTC. This codes for CASSVGLGGRGTSGRERETQYF.